The clone carrying this T cell receptor (beta chain) was observed a handful of times. The method was immunoSEQ multiplex PCR; TCRdb's version includes in-frame clones alone and lacks a portion of them. The sample has about 8,300 clones; under 85% are singletons. CDR3 length: 13 residues. V was clipped by 2 bases and J by 4 bases, with 9 bases between them. Germline-derived CDR1 and CDR2 are SGDLS and YYNGEE. These data are taken from a study of OX40 agonist ivuxolimab in advanced cancers. For the study at large: Intravenous ivuxolimab at 0.01 to 10 mg/kg was given to patients every 2 weeks. Of the patients, three showed partial responses, one with hepatocellular carcinoma and two with cutaneous melanoma.

The sequence was obtained from an adult with an advanced solid tumor such as melanoma, head and neck, liver or kidney cancer. The material sequenced was CD4+ or CD8+ T cells sorted from blood, taken in a trial of the OX40 agonist ivuxolimab. This chain joins TRBV9 and TRBJ2-5; tentative D call: TRBD1 (6 bases). The CDR3 DNA follows: TGTGCCAGCAGCGTGAGCAGGGGAGAGACCCAGTACTTC. Amino acids: CASSVSRGETQYF.